One T cell receptor (beta chain) is described in this entry. The table lists this clone with a few counts. Its antigen target is currently unknown. Per-nucleotide qualities are absent, and no much larger clonotype sits a single base away. In the germline V gene, CDR1 corresponds to MGHRA and CDR2 to YSYEKL. Reading from cysteine to phenylalanine, the CDR3 counts 17 amino acids. Only the CDR3 DNA is retained, 51 bases long and in frame from the first base. Trimming accounts for 1 base at V and 7 bases at J, while the number of junction bases matched to no gene is 9. Libraries came from the immunoSEQ multiplex PCR assay. The multiplex PCR relied on a mix of 60 forward primers for TCR Vbeta segments and 13 reverse primers for TCR Jbeta segments. The CDR3 region of rearranged TCR beta genes was amplified from genomic DNA by a multiplex PCR assay. The amplified TCR beta libraries were sequenced on the Illumina HiSeq System as 87-base-pair reads. Per the source publication's procedure: A later analysis counted about 76 million unique TCR beta chains across the 600 to 850 repertoires, and around 12 million of these chains were shared by at least two donors. Raw reads were error-corrected and collapsed into unique sequences with a nearest-neighbor algorithm that merged closely related sequences to remove PCR and sequencing errors. Alignment of CDR3 sequences to IMGT reference sequences was used to assign V, D and J gene segments. For a sequence to be retained, a match of at least six nucleotides was required to both a V gene segment and a J gene segment. A rearrangement counted as productive if the CDR3 had no stop codons and remained in frame with V and J, and every other rearrangement counted as non-productive. CDR3 was defined according to IMGT convention as the region running from the second conserved V-encoded cysteine to the conserved J-encoded phenylalanine. In an earlier analysis of around 540 of the donors, sequences lacking an unambiguous match to a single V gene segment were excluded. In an earlier analysis of several hundred of the donors, a V segment was called functional when productive rearrangements were above 56.7%, and segregating when the standard deviation between donors exceeded 5%. A statistical classification framework was built for diagnosing cytomegalovirus status from the catalog of TCR beta chain sequences. V and J gene assignment, in a later analysis, came from comparing TCR nucleotide sequences with IMGT/GENE-DB human TR gene sequences. Using the TCRdist pipeline, a later analysis assigned CDR3 sequences along with most-parsimonious VDJ recombination scenarios. In a later analysis, every TCR beta chain was defined by the combination of its CDR3 amino acid sequence and its V-gene family, and reads without a unique V-gene family were dropped. As a way to deal with suspected cross-contamination and a sequencing artifact, a later analysis dropped approximately 590 nucleotide sequences that were highly shared and had low generation probability. A later analysis calculated a clonal expansion index for each public chain from normalized within-repertoire ranks of inferred template counts. In a later analysis, generation probabilities were computed using a VDJ recombination model fitted to out-of-frame rearrangements, and the results were checked against IGoR. In a later analysis, TCR-TCR, TCR-HLA and TCR-CMV co-occurrence was scored with hypergeometric tests, and a repertoire-size bias correction was applied to TCR pairs. A later analysis estimated false discovery rates by permuting HLA or CMV assignments 20 times. In a later analysis, co-occurring TCRs were grouped using DBSCAN, with TCRdist sequence similarity added in when clustering inside HLA-allele-positive subsets. Repertoires with fewer than 30,000 or more than 120,000 public chains, plus five repertoires with anomalous nucleotide sharing, were excluded from co-occurrence clustering. What TCRdb holds here is the immuneACCESS table cut down to in-frame rearrangements. Part of the clones is not present; checked against another copy, under half of the missing clones reflect an unresolved V gene, and the others are unexplained. V and J calls and clone size follow that table, whereas D and trimming were derived from the DNA. Here the sample has some 170,000 clones; 77% occur a single time. The ten largest clones capture more than 3.5% of the sample.

In total, 630 or so healthy bone marrow donors made up the cohort. At the time of sampling, all cohort members were nominally healthy, though unrecorded immune exposures were likely present. The donor tested CMV seropositive, placing the donor among the 250 to 350 seropositive members of the cohort. A peripheral blood sample was provided by each donor, and peripheral blood mononuclear cells were used for TCR beta sequencing. The Qiagen DNeasy Blood Extraction Kit was used to extract genomic DNA from the blood cell samples. This entry comes from a study of cytomegalovirus exposure and HLA in healthy donors (dated by TCRdb to the late 2010s). For the study in its entirety: According to an earlier analysis of 550 to 700 of the donors, about 170 million T cells yielded some 110 million unique TCR beta sequences and around 300 Gb of sequence data. An early release that covered fewer than 750 HLA-typed donors contained about 290 gigabases of sequencing data and some 87 million unique TCR sequences. Among the roughly 390 genotyped donors, approximately 82% belonged to the genetic ancestry cluster associated with self-reported Caucasian donors. The study aimed to test whether signatures of past pathogen exposure could be identified by cataloging public T cell receptors. The study profiled the T cell repertoires of hundreds of subjects by immunosequencing and related them to cytomegalovirus serostatus. Besides the first cohort of some 670 subjects, a separate validation cohort made up of 95 to 150 different subjects was used. The study combined high-throughput TCR immunosequencing, statistical association of individual TCRs with disease status, and machine learning to predict cytomegalovirus infection status. A later analysis re-analyzed previously published TCR beta repertoires from roughly 600 donors and added high-resolution HLA genotyping to study TCR occurrence patterns. In the later analysis, no new phenotypic data were used to find candidate immune exposures; instead, reliance was placed on TCR beta sequences and their occurrence across donors. An earlier analysis of several hundred of the donors applied high-throughput TCR beta sequencing to assess whether each TCR beta V gene segment acted as functional or pseudogenic. Alongside the repertoire data, information on donor age, sex, ethnicity and CMV serostatus was compiled. A later genetic analysis used genome-wide SNP genotypes for 398 of the 666 donors, treating that subset as a discovery cohort. Every repertoire in the discovery cohort had been generated on one and the same sequencing platform. HLA typing covered class I and class II loci at four-digit resolution. Typing coverage varied by locus: roughly 620-640 donors for A, B, C, DRB1 and DQB1; some 520 for DQA1; nearly 610 for DPA1; approximately 470 for DPB1. Because of strong linkage in the cohort, five DR-DQ haplotypes were treated as single units for association and clustering. Among around 400 genotyped donors of the cohort, an average of around 250,000 unique TCR beta nucleotide sequences was sequenced per donor, of which 15% to 20% were non-productive.

Here is what the overall study found, with its caveats: While some public TCRs were present in many individuals, most TCR sequences turned up only very rarely across donors. According to the authors, the approach could potentially be generalized to other disease states and immunological phenotypes. Compared with equally common non-associated chains, HLA-associated TCR beta chains in a later analysis were more clonally expanded and had lower generation probabilities. In vitro tests confirmed that a few of the cytomegalovirus-associated TCR beta chains recognize cytomegalovirus antigens. According to a later analysis, TCR association rates differed among HLA loci, with DRB1 alleles showing the most associated TCRs and HLA-C alleles showing the fewest. The study gave a list of under 200 TCR beta chains associated with cytomegalovirus. Cytomegalovirus status was reported to be diagnosed by the classifier with high specificity and sensitivity in both the original and validation cohorts. In a later analysis, most CMV-associated TCR beta chains were found to appear HLA-restricted, with HLA associations seemingly driven largely by CMV exposure. When HLA alleles, especially DR and DQ, strongly co-occurred, TCR associations were difficult to assign to individual alleles. In a later genetic analysis, fewer N-insertions in productive TCRs were reported among donors in an Asian-associated ancestry cluster than the roughly 710-donor mean. This cohort had only TCR beta chains sequenced, and the lack of alpha or paired-chain data limited which features could be detected. In an earlier analysis of some 550 of the donors, most TCR beta V segments were observed in productive rearrangements about 90% or about 30% of the time, broadly matching IMGT annotations. In a later analysis, some 18,000 TCR beta sequences were associated with specific HLA alleles at a false discovery rate of 0.05. Correlated functional status among segregating V segments might reflect linkage disequilibrium, but an unknown experimental factor could not be ruled out. A later analysis reported that several top co-occurrence clusters appeared linked to parvovirus B19, influenza, CMV and Epstein-Barr virus. A further reported finding was that TCR beta sequences accurately predicted the HLA-A and HLA-B alleles for most subjects in the first cohort. A group of highly shared sequence variants was considered likely to be a technical artifact of the sequencing pipeline. Because HLA typing was missing for some donors at each locus, association tests included only the typed subset. Some IMGT-functional V segments, including TRBV6-2 and TRBV6-3, could not be distinguished by the 87-base-pair reads and were therefore excluded. A later genetic analysis associated a missense DCLRE1C variant with V-gene and J-gene trimming of TCR beta chains, and an independent cohort replicated the association. CMV serostatus was the only immune exposure information available for the cohort. The presence/absence analyses assumed that sequencing depth was roughly uniform across donors, and that assumption may not be true. The earlier analysis of about 600 of the donors excluded roughly 17 rarely observed V segments, including chromosome 9 orphons, because counts were too low.

This receptor was obtained from a woman aged 60-75 years in good health and CMV-seropositive. The rearranged segments are TRBV4-1 and TRBJ2-1, and 11 junctional nucleotides match TRBD2. The sequenced sample consisted of PBMCs. Read as DNA, the sequence is TGCGCCAGCAGCCAAGGAACTAGCGGGGGCCGGGGGAATGAGCAGTTCTTC. This encodes CASSQGTSGGRGNEQFF.